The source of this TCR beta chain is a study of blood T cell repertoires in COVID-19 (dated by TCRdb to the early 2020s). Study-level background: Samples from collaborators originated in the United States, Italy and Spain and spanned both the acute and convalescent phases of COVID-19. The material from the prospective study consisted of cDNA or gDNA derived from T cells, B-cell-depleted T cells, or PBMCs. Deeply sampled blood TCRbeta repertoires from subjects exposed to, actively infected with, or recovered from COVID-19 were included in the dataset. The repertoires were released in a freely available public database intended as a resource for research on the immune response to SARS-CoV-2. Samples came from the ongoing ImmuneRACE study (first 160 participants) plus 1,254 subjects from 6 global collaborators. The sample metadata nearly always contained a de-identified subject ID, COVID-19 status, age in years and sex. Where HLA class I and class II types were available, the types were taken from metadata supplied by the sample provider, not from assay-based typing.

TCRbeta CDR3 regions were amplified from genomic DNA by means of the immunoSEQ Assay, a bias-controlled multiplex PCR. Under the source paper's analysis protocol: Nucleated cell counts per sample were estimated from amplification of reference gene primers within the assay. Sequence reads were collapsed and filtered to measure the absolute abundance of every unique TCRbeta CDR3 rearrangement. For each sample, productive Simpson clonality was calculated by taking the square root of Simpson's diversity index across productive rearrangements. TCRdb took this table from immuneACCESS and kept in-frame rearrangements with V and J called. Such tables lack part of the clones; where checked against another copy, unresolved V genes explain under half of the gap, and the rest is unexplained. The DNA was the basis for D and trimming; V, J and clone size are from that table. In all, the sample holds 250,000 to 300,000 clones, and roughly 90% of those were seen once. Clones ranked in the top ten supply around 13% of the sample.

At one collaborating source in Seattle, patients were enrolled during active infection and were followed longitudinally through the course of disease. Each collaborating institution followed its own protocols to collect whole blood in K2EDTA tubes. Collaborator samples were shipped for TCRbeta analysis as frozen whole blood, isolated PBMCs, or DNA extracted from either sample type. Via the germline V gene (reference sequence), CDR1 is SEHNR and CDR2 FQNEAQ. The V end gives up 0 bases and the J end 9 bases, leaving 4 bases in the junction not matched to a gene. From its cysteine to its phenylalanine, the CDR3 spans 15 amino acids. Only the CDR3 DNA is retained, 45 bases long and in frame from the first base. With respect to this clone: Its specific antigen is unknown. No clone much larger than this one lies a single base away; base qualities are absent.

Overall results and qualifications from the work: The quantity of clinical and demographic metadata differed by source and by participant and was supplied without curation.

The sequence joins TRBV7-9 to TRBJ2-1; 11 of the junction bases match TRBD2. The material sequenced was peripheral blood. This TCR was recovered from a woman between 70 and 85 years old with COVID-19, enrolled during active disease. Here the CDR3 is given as CASSLASGGASEQFF. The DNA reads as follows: TGTGCCAGCAGCTTAGCTAGCGGGGGGGCGAGTGAGCAGTTCTTC. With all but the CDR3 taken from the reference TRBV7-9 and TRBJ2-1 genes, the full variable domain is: DTGVSQNPRHKITKRGQNVTFRCDPISEHNRLYWYRQTLGQGPEFLTYFQNEAQLEKSRLLSDRFSAERPKGSFSTLEIQRTEQGDSAMYLCASSLASGGASEQFFGPGTRLTVL.